Ten or more counts support the clone carrying this T cell receptor (beta chain). Antigen: not known. Trimming removed 7 bases from V and 4 bases from J, with 16 bases in between. The CDR3 length is 14 residues. CDR1 and CDR2 from the germline V gene are MDHEN and SYDVKM. The data belong to a study of Graves' ophthalmopathy and Graves' hyperthyroidism. Having ophthalmopathy, the donors showed moderate-to-severe activity, CAS ≥3 and NOSPECS ≥4, with disease lasting under 3 months. PBMCs were isolated by Ficoll-Paque density gradient centrifugation, using roughly 9.7 ml of fresh peripheral blood as the starting material. Using RNA transcripts, the TCR beta CDR3 regions were amplified. Investigators did first-round RT-PCR with HTBI primers, then second-round multiplex PCR. Each CDR3 protein is one row after TCRdb ran MiXCR on the multiplex PCR reads. This repertoire shows nearly 400,000 distinct CDR3 sequences, about 18% found once; its top ten account for 1.5% to 2%.

Whole-study findings and limits: The model's prediction of ophthalmopathy progression had about 70% sensitivity and roughly 77% specificity.

The chain couples TRBV28 to TRBJ1-1, with a weak D call TRBD1 (6 bases). Material: peripheral blood. The receptor's source is a woman between 18 and 29 years old with Graves' ophthalmopathy. Here the CDR3 DNA reads TGTGCCAGCAATACGGGGGCTCTGGTCACTGAAGCTTTCTTT. This gives the protein CASNTGALVTEAFF.